This T cell receptor (beta chain) was sequenced for a study of T cell responses to AZD1222 COVID-19 vaccine. Notes on the study in general: Spike was spanned by vaccine-associated CD4 TCRs, which were dominant at 160-218 and 743-854. Nearly half of spike-specific TCRs reportedly target unmutated variant regions. Clonal diversity may have been underestimated in mostly white British donors. After the peak T cell response, and only then, were repertoires sampled.

The repertoire was sequenced with immunoSEQ multiplex PCR; TCRdb's copy has only in-frame clones and lacks some. The sample yields some 120,000 clones, roughly 91% seen once. The CDR3 is 13 amino acids. V was clipped by 3 bases and J by 5 bases, with 11 bases between them. CDR1 is MNHNS and CDR2 is SASEGT in the germline V gene. As concerns this clone: The antigen is undetermined.

The sample consisted of peripheral blood, taken on day 0 of MenACWY control vaccination. This receptor was identified in an adult in good health. The V and J genes are TRBV6-1 and TRBJ2-7; possibly TRBD1 for D (5 bases). CDR3 region: CASSDPQGNEQYF. For the CDR3, the DNA is TGTGCCAGCAGTGACCCGCAGGGAAACGAGCAGTACTTC.